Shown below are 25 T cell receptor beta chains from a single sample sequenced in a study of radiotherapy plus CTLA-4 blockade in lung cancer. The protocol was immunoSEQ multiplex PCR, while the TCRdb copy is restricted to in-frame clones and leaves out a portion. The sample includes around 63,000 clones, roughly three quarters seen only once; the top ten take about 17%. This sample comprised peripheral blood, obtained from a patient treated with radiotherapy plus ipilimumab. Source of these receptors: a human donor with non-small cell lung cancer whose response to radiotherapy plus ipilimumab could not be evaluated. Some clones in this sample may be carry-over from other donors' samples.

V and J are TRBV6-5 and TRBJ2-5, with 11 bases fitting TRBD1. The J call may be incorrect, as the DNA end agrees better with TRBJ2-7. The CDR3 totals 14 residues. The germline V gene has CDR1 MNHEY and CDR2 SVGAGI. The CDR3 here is CASSYRTGGAEQYF. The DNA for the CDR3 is TGTGCCAGCAGTTACCGGACAGGGGGCGCCGAGCAGTACTTC.

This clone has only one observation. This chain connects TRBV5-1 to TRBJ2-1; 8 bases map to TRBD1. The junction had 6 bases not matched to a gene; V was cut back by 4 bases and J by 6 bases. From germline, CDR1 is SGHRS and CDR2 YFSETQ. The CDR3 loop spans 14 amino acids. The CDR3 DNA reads TGCGCCAGCAGCGGGACAGGAGCTTTCAATGAGCAGTTCTTC. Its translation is CASSGTGAFNEQFF.

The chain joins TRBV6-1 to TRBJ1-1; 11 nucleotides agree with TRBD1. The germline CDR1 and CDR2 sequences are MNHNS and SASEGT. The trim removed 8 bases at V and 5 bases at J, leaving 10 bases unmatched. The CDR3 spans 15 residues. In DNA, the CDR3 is TGTGCCAGCCACGGGAGGGGACAGGGGGAGACTGAAGCTTTCTTT. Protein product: CASHGRGQGETEAFF.

CDR3 residues: CASSISRTGASTDTQYF. Written as DNA, the CDR3 is TGTGCCAGTAGTATATCCCGGACAGGGGCTAGCACAGATACGCAGTATTTT. The chain is built from TRBV19 and TRBJ2-3, with 9 nucleotides matching TRBD1. Germline CDR1 is LNHDA and CDR2 is SQIVND (reference sequence). There are 17 residues in the CDR3. The trim removed 2 bases at V and 0 bases at J, leaving 6 bases unmatched.

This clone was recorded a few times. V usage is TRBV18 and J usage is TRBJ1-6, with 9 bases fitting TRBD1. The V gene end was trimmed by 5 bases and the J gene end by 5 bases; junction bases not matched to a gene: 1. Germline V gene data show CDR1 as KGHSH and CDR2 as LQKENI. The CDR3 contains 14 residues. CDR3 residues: CASSGQGNNSPLHF. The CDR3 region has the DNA TGTGCCAGCTCAGGACAGGGGAATAATTCACCCCTCCACTTT.

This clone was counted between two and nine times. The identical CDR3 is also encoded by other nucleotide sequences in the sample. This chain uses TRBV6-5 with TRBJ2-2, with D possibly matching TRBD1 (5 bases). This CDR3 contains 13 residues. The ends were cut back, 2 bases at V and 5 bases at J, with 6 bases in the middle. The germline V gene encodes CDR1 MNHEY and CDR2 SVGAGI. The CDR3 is CASSYRGTGELFF. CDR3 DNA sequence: TGTGCCAGCAGTTACAGGGGTACCGGGGAGCTGTTTTTT.

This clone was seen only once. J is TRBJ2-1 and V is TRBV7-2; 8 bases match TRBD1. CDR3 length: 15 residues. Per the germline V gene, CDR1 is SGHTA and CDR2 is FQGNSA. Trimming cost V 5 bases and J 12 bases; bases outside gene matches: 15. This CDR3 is CASSLIWDRPIWQFF. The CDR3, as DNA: TGTGCCAGCAGCCTCATATGGGACAGGCCGATTTGGCAGTTCTTC.

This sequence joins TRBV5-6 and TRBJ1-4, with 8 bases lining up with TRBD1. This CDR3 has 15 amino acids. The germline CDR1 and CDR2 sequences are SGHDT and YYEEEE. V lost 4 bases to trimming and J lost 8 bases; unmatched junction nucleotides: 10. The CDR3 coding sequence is TGTGCCAGCAGCAGATACGACAGGGGAACGGAAAAACTGTTTTTT. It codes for CASSRYDRGTEKLFF.

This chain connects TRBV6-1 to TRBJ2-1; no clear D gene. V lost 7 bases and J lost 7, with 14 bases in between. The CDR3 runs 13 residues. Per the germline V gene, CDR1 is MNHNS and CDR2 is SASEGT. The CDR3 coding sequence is TGTGCCAGCAATCTCGCGGCCTGGAATGAGCAGTTCTTC. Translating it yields CASNLAAWNEQFF.

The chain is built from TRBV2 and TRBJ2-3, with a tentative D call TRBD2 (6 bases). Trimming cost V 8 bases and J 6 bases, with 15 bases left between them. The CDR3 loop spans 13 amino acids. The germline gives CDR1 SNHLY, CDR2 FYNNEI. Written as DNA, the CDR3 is TGTGCCAGCCAGGCGGGGATGTCGGATACGCAGTATTTT. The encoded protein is CASQAGMSDTQYF.

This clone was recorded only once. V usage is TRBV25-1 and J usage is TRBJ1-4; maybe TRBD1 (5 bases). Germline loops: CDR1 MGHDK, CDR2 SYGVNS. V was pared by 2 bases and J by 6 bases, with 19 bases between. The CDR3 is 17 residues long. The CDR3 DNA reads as TGTGCCAGCAGTGAAAGTCCCACGACAGTTACGTATGAAAAACTGTTTTTT. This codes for CASSESPTTVTYEKLFF.

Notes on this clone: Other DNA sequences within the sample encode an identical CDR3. The CDR3 DNA reads as TGCGCCAGCAGCTTGGCAGGGGGCAATTCACCCCTCCACTTT. As protein: CASSLAGGNSPLHF. This chain connects TRBV5-1 to TRBJ1-6, with TRBD1 identical over 8 bases. Trimming took 0 bases from V and 7 from J; bases not matched to a gene: 0. CDR3 length equals 14 residues. Germline V CDR1 and CDR2: SGHRS, YFSETQ.

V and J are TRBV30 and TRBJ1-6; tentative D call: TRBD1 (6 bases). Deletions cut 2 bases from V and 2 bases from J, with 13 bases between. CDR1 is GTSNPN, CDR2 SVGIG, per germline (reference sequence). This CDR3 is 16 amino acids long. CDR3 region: CAWSLLTGAYNSPLHF. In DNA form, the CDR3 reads TGTGCCTGGAGTCTCCTGACAGGAGCCTATAATTCACCCCTCCACTTT.

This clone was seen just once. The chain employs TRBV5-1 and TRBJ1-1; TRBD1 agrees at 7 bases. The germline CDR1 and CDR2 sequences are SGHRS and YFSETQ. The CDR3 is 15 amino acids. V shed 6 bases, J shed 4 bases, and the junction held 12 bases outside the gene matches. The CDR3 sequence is CASIKDDRVGTEAFF. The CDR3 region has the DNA TGCGCCAGCATCAAAGACGACAGGGTGGGCACTGAAGCTTTCTTT.

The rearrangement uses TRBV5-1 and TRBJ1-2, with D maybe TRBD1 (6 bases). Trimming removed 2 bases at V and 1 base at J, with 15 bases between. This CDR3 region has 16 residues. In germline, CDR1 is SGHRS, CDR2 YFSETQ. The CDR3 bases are TGCGCCAGCAGCTTAGGAATGGGCAGGGGTAACTATGGCTACACCTTC. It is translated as CASSLGMGRGNYGYTF.

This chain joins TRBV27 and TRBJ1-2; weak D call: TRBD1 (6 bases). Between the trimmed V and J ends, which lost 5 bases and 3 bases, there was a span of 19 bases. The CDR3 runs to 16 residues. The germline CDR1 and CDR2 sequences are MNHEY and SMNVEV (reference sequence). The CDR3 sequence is CASSGGWGTIDYGYTF. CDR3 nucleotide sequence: TGTGCCAGCAGTGGGGGATGGGGGACAATTGACTATGGCTACACCTTC.

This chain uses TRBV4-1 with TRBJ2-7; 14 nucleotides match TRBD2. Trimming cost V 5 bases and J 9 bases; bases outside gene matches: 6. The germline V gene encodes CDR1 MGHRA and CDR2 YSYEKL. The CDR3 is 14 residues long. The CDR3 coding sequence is TGCGCCAGCAGCTGGGGACTAGCGGGGGATTTGCAGTACTTC. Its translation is CASSWGLAGDLQYF.

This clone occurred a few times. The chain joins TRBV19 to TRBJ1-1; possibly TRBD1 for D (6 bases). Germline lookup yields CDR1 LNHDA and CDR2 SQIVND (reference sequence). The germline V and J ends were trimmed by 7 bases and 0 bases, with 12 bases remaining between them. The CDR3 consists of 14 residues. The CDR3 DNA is TGTGCCAGTACCACAGGGAGGGTGAACACTGAAGCTTTCTTT. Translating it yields CASTTGRVNTEAFF.

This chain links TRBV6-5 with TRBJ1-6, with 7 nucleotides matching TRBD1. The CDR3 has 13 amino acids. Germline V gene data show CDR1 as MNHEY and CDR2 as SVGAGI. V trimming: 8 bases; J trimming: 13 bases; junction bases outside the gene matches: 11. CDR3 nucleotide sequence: TGTGCCAGCTTCTCACCCCCGACAGGGCCCCTCCACTTT. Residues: CASFSPPTGPLHF.

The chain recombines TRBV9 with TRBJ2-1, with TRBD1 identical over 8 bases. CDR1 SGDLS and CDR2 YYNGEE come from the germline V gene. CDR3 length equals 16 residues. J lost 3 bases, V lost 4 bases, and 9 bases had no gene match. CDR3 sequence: CASSPHAGQGYNEQFF. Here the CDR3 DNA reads TGTGCCAGCAGCCCCCATGCCGGACAGGGCTACAATGAGCAGTTCTTC.

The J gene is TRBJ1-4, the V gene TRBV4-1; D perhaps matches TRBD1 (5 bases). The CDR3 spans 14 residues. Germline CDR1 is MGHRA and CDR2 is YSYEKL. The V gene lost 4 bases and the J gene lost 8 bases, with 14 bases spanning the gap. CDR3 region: CASSLGTGGEKLFF. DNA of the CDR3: TGCGCCAGCAGCCTAGGGACTGGGGGAGAAAAACTGTTTTTT.

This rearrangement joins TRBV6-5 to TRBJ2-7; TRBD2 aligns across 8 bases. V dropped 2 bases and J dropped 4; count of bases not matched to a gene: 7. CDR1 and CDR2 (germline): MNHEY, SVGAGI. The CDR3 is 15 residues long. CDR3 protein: CASSYAGLGDYEQYF. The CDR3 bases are TGTGCCAGCAGTTACGCGGGACTAGGGGATTACGAGCAGTACTTC.

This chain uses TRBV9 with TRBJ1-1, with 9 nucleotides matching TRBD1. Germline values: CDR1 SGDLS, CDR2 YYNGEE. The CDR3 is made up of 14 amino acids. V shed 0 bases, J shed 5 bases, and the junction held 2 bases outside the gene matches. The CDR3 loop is CASSVAQGATEAFF. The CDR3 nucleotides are TGTGCCAGCAGCGTAGCACAGGGGGCGACTGAAGCTTTCTTT.

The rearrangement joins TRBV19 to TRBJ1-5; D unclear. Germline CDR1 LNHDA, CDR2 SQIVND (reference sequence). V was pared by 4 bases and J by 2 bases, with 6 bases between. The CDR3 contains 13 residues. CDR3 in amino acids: CASSREGNQPQHF. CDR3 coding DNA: TGTGCCAGTAGTAGGGAGGGCAATCAGCCCCAGCATTTT.

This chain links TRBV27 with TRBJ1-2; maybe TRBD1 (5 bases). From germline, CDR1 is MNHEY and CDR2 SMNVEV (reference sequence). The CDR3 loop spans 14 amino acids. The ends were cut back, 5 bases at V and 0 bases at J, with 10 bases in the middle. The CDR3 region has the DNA TGTGCCAGCAGTCCCCAAGGGGCTAACTATGGCTACACCTTC. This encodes CASSPQGANYGYTF.